Listed below are T cell receptor beta chains from one sample, sequenced in a study of graft-versus-host responses after intestinal transplantation. Some clones are missing from TCRdb's copy, which holds only in-frame ones; the method was immunoSEQ multiplex PCR. This table has about 110,000 clones, more than 90% appearing once. What these receptors recognize is not known. The sequencing here drew on unstimulated CD4+ T cells sorted from spleen or lymph node cells, taken before transplant. Receptors originate from a human donor who was the organ donor for an intestinal transplant. The conserved cysteine and the conserved F or W are not part of the CDR3 here. The order of the fields is V gene, J gene, CDR3 protein.

TRBV10-2	TRBJ2-1	ASRASASYNEQF
TRBV4-2	TRBJ2-7	ASSQEPDTSYEQY
TRBV6-5	TRBJ2-5	ASSSGTGIRQETQY
TRBV5-1	TRBJ1-3	ASSLQPGSSGNTIY
TRBV10-3	TRBJ2-5	AISEPIYGTGGRETQY
TRBV29-1	TRBJ1-2	SVEDQGKKGYT
TRBV5-1	TRBJ1-5	ASSLVPGGAGQPQH
TRBV6-1	TRBJ1-1	ASTRGGTEAF
TRBV6-1	TRBJ2-7	ASSGGQALGYEQY
TRBV25-1	TRBJ2-2	ASSEGVAGRYTGELF
TRBV7-2	TRBJ1-2	ASSSNYGYT
TRBV5-1	TRBJ2-3	ASSPLTGGLTDTQY
TRBV30	TRBJ1-1	AWRYRGQRTEAF
TRBV18	TRBJ2-1	ASSPQLFLTGGGSYNEQF
TRBV6-5	TRBJ1-2	ASMRALGYGYT
TRBV5-4	TRBJ2-7	ASSLIGDRVGEQY
TRBV6-5	TRBJ2-7	ASRRTLYEQY
TRBV11-2	TRBJ2-3	ASSYRDSTDTQY
TRBV4-1	TRBJ2-6	ASSQDSPGANVLT
TRBV29-1	TRBJ2-1	SVEEHGGYNEQF
TRBV29-1	TRBJ2-7	SGTGTRQPPGQY
TRBV5-1	TRBJ1-3	ASSLVGHQVSGNTIY
TRBV9	TRBJ1-2	ASSVDMQGGYT
TRBV27	TRBJ2-5	ASSPLAGVRETQY